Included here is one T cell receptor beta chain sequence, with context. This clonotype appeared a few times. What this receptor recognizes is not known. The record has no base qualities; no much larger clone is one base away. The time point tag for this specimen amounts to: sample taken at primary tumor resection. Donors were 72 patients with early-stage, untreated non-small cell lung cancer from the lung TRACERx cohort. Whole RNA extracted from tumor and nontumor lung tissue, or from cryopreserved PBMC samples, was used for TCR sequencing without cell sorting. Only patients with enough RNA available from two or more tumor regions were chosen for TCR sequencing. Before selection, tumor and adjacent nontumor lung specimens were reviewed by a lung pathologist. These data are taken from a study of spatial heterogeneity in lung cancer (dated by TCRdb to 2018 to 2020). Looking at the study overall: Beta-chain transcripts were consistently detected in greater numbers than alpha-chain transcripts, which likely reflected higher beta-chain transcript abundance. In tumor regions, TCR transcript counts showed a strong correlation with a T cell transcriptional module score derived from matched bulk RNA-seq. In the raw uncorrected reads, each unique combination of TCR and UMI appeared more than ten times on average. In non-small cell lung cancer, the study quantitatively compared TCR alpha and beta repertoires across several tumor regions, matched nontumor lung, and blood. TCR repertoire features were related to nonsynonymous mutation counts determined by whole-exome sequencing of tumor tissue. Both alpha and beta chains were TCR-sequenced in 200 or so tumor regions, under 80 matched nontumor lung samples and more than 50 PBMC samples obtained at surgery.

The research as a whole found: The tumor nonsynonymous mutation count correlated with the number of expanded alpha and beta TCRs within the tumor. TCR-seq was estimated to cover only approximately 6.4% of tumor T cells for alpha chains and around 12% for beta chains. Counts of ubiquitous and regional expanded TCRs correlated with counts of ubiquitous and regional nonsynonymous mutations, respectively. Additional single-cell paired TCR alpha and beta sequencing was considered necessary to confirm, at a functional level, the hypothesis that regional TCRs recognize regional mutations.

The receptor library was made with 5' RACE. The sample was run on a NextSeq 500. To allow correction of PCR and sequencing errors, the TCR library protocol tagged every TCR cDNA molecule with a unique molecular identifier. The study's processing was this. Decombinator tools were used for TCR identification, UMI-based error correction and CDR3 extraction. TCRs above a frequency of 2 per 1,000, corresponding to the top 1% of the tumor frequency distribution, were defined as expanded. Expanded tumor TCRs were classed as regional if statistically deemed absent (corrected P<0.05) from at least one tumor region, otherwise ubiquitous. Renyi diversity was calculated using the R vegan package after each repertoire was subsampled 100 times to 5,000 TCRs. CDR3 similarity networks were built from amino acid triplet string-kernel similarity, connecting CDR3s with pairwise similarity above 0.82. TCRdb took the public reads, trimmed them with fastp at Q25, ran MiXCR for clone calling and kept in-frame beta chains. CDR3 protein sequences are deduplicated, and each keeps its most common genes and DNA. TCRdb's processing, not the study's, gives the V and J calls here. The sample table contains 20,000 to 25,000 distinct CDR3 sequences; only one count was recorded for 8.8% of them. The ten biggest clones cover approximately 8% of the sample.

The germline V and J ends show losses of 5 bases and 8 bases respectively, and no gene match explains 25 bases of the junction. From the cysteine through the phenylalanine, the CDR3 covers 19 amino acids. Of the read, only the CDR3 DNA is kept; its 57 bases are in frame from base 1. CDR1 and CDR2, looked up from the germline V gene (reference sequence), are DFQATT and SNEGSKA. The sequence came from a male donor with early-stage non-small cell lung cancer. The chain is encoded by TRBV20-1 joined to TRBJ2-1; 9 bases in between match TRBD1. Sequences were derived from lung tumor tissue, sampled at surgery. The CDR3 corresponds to CSARPGQGTYLQGGDEQFF. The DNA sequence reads TGCAGTGCTCGACCGGGACAGGGAACGTACCTACAAGGTGGCGATGAGCAGTTCTTC.